This paragraph covers one T cell receptor beta chain sequence. The sample is drawn from a study of control samples from healthy donors and cancer patients. V dropped 2 bases and J dropped 0 bases, with 4 bases sitting between them. The CDR3 length is 13 residues. Germline V CDR1 and CDR2: SGHNT, YENEEA. The repertoire was sequenced with immunoSEQ multiplex PCR; TCRdb's copy has only in-frame clones and lacks some. The sample contains roughly 20,000 clones, around four fifths of which appear only once. The sequenced sample was PBMCs. This TCR came from a woman between 65 and 79 years old with lung cancer. This chain connects TRBV11-3 to TRBJ1-1; unclear D gene. The CDR3 reads CASSLRVNTEAFF. Here the CDR3 DNA reads TGTGCCAGCAGCTTAAGGGTGAACACTGAAGCTTTCTTT.